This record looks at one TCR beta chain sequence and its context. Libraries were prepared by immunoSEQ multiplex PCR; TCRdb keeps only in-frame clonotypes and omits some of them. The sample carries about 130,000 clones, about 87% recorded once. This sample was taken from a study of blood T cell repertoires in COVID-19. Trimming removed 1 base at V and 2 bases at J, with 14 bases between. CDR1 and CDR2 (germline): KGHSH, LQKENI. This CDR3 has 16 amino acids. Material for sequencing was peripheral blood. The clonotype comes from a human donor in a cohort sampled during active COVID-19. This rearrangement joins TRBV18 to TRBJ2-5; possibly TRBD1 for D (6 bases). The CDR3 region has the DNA TGTGCCAGCTCACCACAGACAGGCAGTTTTCAAGAGACCCAGTACTTC. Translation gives CASSPQTGSFQETQYF.